Listed here are 21 T cell receptor beta chains from one sample, sequenced in a study of shared clonotypes between healthy human individuals. Sequencing used immunoSEQ multiplex PCR; TCRdb keeps in-frame clones, though not all of them. This sample has around 2.1 million clones; approximately 94% occur once, and the top ten carry 0.1% to 0.15%. Sequenced: naive CD4+ T cells sorted from blood. The subset was: CD45RA+ positively selected. The receptors were sampled from a man in his late teens or twenties in good health.

The rearrangement uses TRBV13 and TRBJ1-2; TRBD1 is a possible D gene (5 bases). Between the trimmed V and J ends, which lost 5 bases and 4 bases, there was a span of 11 bases. This CDR3 is 13 amino acids long. Germline-derived CDR1 and CDR2 are PRHDT and FYEKMQ (reference sequence). CDR3 sequence reads: CASSHRGGYGYTF. In DNA form, the CDR3 reads TGTGCCAGCAGCCATCGGGGGGGCTATGGCTACACCTTC.

This rearrangement joins TRBV5-4 to TRBJ2-3, with TRBD2 as a possible D gene (5 bases). Germline V gives CDR1 SGHNT, CDR2 YYREEE (reference sequence). CDR3 size: 17 residues. V was trimmed by 4 bases and J by 1 base, leaving 19 bases between them. CDR3 region: CASSPRVVASGTDTQYF. The DNA for the CDR3 is TGTGCCAGCAGCCCACGTGTCGTAGCGTCTGGCACAGATACGCAGTATTTT. The entire variable domain, with the rest obtained from reference TRBV5-4 and TRBJ2-3, is as follows: ETGVTQSPTHLIKTRGQQVTLRCSSQSGHNTVSWYQQALGQGPQFIFQYYREEENGRGNFPPRFSGLQFPNYSSELNVNALELDDSALYLCASSPRVVASGTDTQYFGPGTRLTVL.

Remarks on this clone: This same CDR3 is encoded by further DNA sequences in the sample. The V call is TRBV9, the J call TRBJ1-5, with 7 nucleotides matching TRBD1. The CDR3 consists of 14 residues. J was trimmed by 4 bases and V by 0 bases; bases with no gene match: 1. Germline V gene lookup returns CDR1 SGDLS and CDR2 YYNGEE. CDR3 residues: CASSVGTGNQPQHF. CDR3 DNA sequence: TGTGCCAGCAGCGTAGGGACAGGTAATCAGCCCCAGCATTTT.

This clone was counted a single time. V usage is TRBV7-2 and J usage is TRBJ1-3; D unclear. CDR1 and CDR2 (germline): SGHTA, FQGNSA. The CDR3 is 15 amino acids. Trimming pared 1 base from V and 0 bases from J, leaving 7 bases between. CDR3 nucleotides: TGTGCCAGCAGCTTAGGAGGGCTCTCTGGAAACACCATATATTTT. This encodes CASSLGGLSGNTIYF. Together with reference TRBV7-2 and TRBJ1-3, the CDR3 gives the full variable domain: GAGVSQSPSNKVTEKGKDVELRCDPISGHTALYWYRQSLGQGLEFLIYFQGNSAPDKSGLPSDRFSAERTGGSVSTLTIQRTQQEDSAVYLCASSLGGLSGNTIYFGEGSWLTVV.

The V and J genes are TRBV25-1 and TRBJ2-1; 7 nucleotides agree with TRBD1. This CDR3 is 15 amino acids long. The germline V gene encodes CDR1 MGHDK and CDR2 SYGVNS. V lost 7 bases to trimming and J lost 0 bases; unmatched junction nucleotides: 6. The CDR3 protein is CASMGDRVSYNEQFF. The CDR3 bases are TGTGCCAGCATGGGGGACAGAGTCTCCTACAATGAGCAGTTCTTC.

The V gene is TRBV23-1, the J gene TRBJ1-2; perhaps TRBD1 as D (5 bases). TRBV23-1 is marked as an open reading frame, function uncertain. This CDR3 has 14 residues. V was shortened by 10 bases and J by 3 bases, with 18 bases between the two germline ends. CDR3 region: CATPQTESDYGYTF. DNA for the CDR3: TGCGCCACACCCCAGACAGAATCGGACTATGGCTACACCTTC.

V is TRBV5-1 and J is TRBJ2-5, with D tentatively TRBD1 (6 bases). CDR1 is SGHRS, CDR2 YFSETQ, per germline. Between the trimmed V and J ends, which lost 1 base and 2 bases, there was a span of 12 bases. The CDR3 is 15 residues long. The CDR3 here is CASSLNTGSQETQYF. As DNA, the CDR3 is TGCGCCAGCAGCTTGAATACAGGGTCTCAAGAGACCCAGTACTTC.

As for this clone: This CDR3 is also generated by other DNA sequences in the sample. This chain links TRBV7-3 with TRBJ2-7; TRBD2 matches 10 bases. The V gene's germline CDR1 is SGHTA and CDR2 FQGTGA. The length of the CDR3 is 15 residues. V shed 0 bases and J 2 bases; nucleotides not matched to a gene: 1. As DNA, the CDR3 is TGTGCCAGCAGCTTAACCAGCGGGGGGGCCTACGAGCAGTACTTC. Translating it yields CASSLTSGGAYEQYF. The whole variable domain, remainder taken from reference TRBV7-3 and TRBJ2-7, is GAGVSQTPSNKVTEKGKYVELRCDPISGHTALYWYRQSLGQGPEFLIYFQGTGAADDSGLPNDRFFAVRPEGSVSTLKIQRTERGDSAVYLCASSLTSGGAYEQYFGPGTRLTVT.

This chain links TRBV11-2 with TRBJ1-2; D gene uncertain. Germline CDR1 SGHAT, CDR2 FQNNGV. The CDR3 contains 15 residues. The V gene lost 2 bases and the J gene lost 0 bases, with 10 bases spanning the gap. CDR3 amino acids: CASSLRPLANYGYTF. CDR3 nucleotide sequence: TGTGCCAGCAGCTTACGCCCTCTAGCTAACTATGGCTACACCTTC.

This clone was seen a single time. In DNA, the CDR3 is TGTGCCAGCACCCCACAACCGGGACCGGCCGGGGAGCTGTTTTTT. Translating it yields CASTPQPGPAGELFF. J is TRBJ2-2 and V is TRBV5-5, with D tentatively TRBD1 or TRBD2 (5 bases each). With 6 bases removed from V and 6 bases from J, the gap between germline ends came to 18 bases. CDR1 and CDR2 from the germline V gene are SGHKS and YYEKEE (reference sequence). This CDR3 has 15 residues.

The rearrangement links TRBV7-9 to TRBJ2-3; D is unclear. The CDR3 is 16 residues long. V was trimmed by 1 base and J by 4 bases, leaving 15 bases between them. The germline gives CDR1 SEHNR, CDR2 FQNEAQ (reference sequence). CDR3 nucleotides: TGTGCCAGCAGCTTAGAGGCTAACCTAGTAGCAGATACGCAGTATTTT. This translates into CASSLEANLVADTQYF.

This chain links TRBV18 with TRBJ2-7; D might be TRBD2 (5 bases). The CDR3 runs to 13 residues. Trimming took 5 bases from V and 3 from J, leaving 11 bases between them. Germline CDR1 reads KGHSH; CDR2 reads LQKENI. CDR3 amino acids: CASSSGLVYEQYF. The CDR3 region has the DNA TGTGCCAGCTCATCTGGACTTGTCTACGAGCAGTACTTC.

The chain recombines TRBV5-1 with TRBJ1-2, with D possibly TRBD1 on 6 matching bases. The CDR3 length is 13 residues. Trimming cost V 4 bases and J 8 bases, with 15 bases left between them. CDR1 and CDR2 from the germline V gene are SGHRS and YFSETQ. CDR3 sequence: CASSPQGVEGYTF. DNA for the CDR3: TGCGCCAGCAGCCCACAGGGAGTAGAAGGCTACACCTTC.

V gene TRBV7-2 combines with J gene TRBJ2-3; TRBD1 matches at 12 bases. V trimming: 7 bases; J trimming: 5 bases; junction bases outside the gene matches: 7. Germline CDR1 reads SGHTA; CDR2 reads FQGNSA. This CDR3 comprises 15 residues. CDR3 region: CASTERDRGRDTQYF. In DNA form, the CDR3 reads TGTGCCAGCACCGAAAGGGACAGGGGGCGAGATACGCAGTATTTT. The full variable domain, its missing parts supplied by reference TRBV7-2 and TRBJ2-3, is GAGVSQSPSNKVTEKGKDVELRCDPISGHTALYWYRQSLGQGLEFLIYFQGNSAPDKSGLPSDRFSAERTGGSVSTLTIQRTQQEDSAVYLCASTERDRGRDTQYFGPGTRLTVL.

Comment on this clone: At one end, the junction sequence differs from germline, possibly due to a read error. V usage is TRBV18 and J usage is TRBJ1-2; 8 bases match TRBD1. CDR1 is KGHSH, CDR2 LQKENI, per germline. The CDR3 has 14 amino acids. CDR3: CASSPDRVNSGYTF. CDR3 sequence (DNA): TGTGCCAGCTCACCGGACAGGGTAAACTCTGGCTACACCTTC.

The rearrangement joins TRBV6-1 to TRBJ2-7; 7 bases agree with TRBD1. Germline trimming cut 8 bases from V and 5 bases from J; bases unmatched to any gene: 12. The CDR3 extends over 14 amino acids. In germline, CDR1 is MNHNS, CDR2 SASEGT. CDR3 protein: CASLDRTFDHEQYF. The CDR3 nucleotides read TGTGCCAGCCTGGACAGGACCTTCGACCACGAGCAGTACTTC.

The CDR3 sequence: CASSLTSVDYEQFF. CDR3 sequence (DNA): TGTGCCAGCAGCTTGACTAGCGTAGATTATGAGCAGTTCTTC. The chain combines TRBV5-6 with TRBJ2-1; 7 bases line up with TRBD2. The V gene end was trimmed by 1 base and the J gene end by 8 bases; junction bases not matched to a gene: 6. The CDR3 length is 14 residues. Germline values: CDR1 SGHDT, CDR2 YYEEEE.

The chain couples TRBV21-1 to TRBJ1-2; TRBD1 is taken as the D call from the table, unchecked against the DNA. TRBV21-1 constitutes a pseudogene. The CDR3 runs 15 residues. The CDR3 DNA reads TGTGCCAGCAGCATGGGGGACAGGAGATTCTATGGCTACACCTTC. Amino acid sequence: CASSMGDRRFYGYTF.

For this clone: Within the sample, other DNA sequences also encode this same CDR3. The rearrangement joins TRBV20-1 to TRBJ1-1; D is undetermined. The CDR3 spans 11 residues. CDR1 DFQATT and CDR2 SNEGSKA come from the germline V gene (reference sequence). Trimming removed 3 bases from V and 1 base from J, with 3 bases in between. The CDR3 sequence: CSASKNTEAFF. The CDR3 bases are TGCAGTGCTAGTAAGAACACTGAAGCTTTCTTT.

J is TRBJ2-1 and V is TRBV9; a possible D gene is TRBD1 (6 bases). Germline-derived CDR1 and CDR2 are SGDLS and YYNGEE. The CDR3 length is 12 residues. With 3 bases removed from V and 8 bases from J, the gap between germline ends came to 9 bases. CDR3 bases: TGTGCCAGCAGCGCACAGGGTTATGAGCAGTTCTTC. It encodes CASSAQGYEQFF.

The rearrangement joins TRBV30 to TRBJ2-3; TRBD2 aligns across 10 bases. The CDR3 sequence is 16 residues long. J lost 5 bases, V lost 2 bases, and 10 bases had no gene match. CDR1 and CDR2 (germline): GTSNPN, SVGIG (reference sequence). CDR3 sequence (DNA): TGTGCCTGGAGTCCACGGAGCGGGGGGGCCATAGATACGCAGTATTTT. Protein: CAWSPRSGGAIDTQYF.